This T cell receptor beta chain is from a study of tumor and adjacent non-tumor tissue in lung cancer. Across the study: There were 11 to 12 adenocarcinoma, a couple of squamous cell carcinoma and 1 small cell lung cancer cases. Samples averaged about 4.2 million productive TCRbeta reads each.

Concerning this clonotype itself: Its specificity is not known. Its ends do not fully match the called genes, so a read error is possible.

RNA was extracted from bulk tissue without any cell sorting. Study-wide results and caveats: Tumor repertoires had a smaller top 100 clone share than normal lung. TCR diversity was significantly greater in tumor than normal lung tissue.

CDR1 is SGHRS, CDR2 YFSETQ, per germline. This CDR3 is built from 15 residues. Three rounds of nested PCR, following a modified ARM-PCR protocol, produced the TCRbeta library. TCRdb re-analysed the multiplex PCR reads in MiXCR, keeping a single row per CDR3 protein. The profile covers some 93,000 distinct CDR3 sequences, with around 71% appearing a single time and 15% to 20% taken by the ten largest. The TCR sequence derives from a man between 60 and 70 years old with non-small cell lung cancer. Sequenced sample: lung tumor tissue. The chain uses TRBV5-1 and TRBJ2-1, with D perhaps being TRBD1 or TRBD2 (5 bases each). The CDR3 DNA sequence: TGCGCCAGCAGACCCAGGGAGAGCTCCTACAATGGGCAGTTCTTC. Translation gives CASRPRESSYNGQFF.